The T cell receptor beta chain under discussion was sequenced for a study of blood T cell repertoires in COVID-19. Per the authors' pipeline: From reference gene primer amplification, estimates of nucleated cell counts were derived. Some clones are missing from TCRdb's copy, which holds only in-frame ones; the method was immunoSEQ multiplex PCR. For V, J and clone size, that table is used; D and trimming come from the DNA. The sample records roughly 50,000 clones, approximately 91% being singletons. Per germline, CDR1 SGHTS and CDR2 YDEGEE. V was clipped by 2 bases and J by 5 bases, with 13 bases between them. This CDR3 contains 14 residues.

Sequences were obtained from peripheral blood. The genes are TRBV5-8 and TRBJ1-1; D might be TRBD1 (6 bases). The TCR sequence derives from a woman between 55 and 75 years old with active COVID-19. The CDR3 region has the DNA TGTGCCAGCAGCTTACAGGGCCGGGGTACTGAAGCTTTCTTT. It codes for CASSLQGRGTEAFF.